One sample yielded the 15 T cell receptor beta chains listed below, sequenced in a study of cytomegalovirus exposure and HLA in healthy donors. Primers included in the PCR were 60 Vbeta and 13 Jbeta primers. Libraries were prepared by immunoSEQ multiplex PCR; TCRdb keeps only in-frame clonotypes and omits some of them. Of some 140,000 clones in the sample, roughly 70% were seen once. The sequencing input was PBMCs. The receptors were sampled from a man aged 18-30 years in good health and CMV-seropositive.

CDR3 sequence reads: CAWTVQGGTDTQYF. The CDR3, as DNA: TGTGCCTGGACCGTACAGGGGGGCACAGATACGCAGTATTTT. The J gene is TRBJ2-3, the V gene TRBV30; 8 nucleotides line up with TRBD1. The V and J ends lost 4 bases and 1 base, in that order; junction bases with no gene match: 4. CDR3 length: 14 amino acids. Germline V gives CDR1 GTSNPN, CDR2 SVGIG (reference sequence). The entire variable domain, with the rest obtained from reference TRBV30 and TRBJ2-3, is as follows: SQTIHQWPATLVQPVGSPLSLECTVEGTSNPNLYWYRQAAGRGLQLLFYSVGIGQISSEVPQNLSASRPQDRQFILSSKKLLLSDSGFYLCAWTVQGGTDTQYFGPGTRLTVL.

The chain has TRBV13 and TRBJ2-1; D unclear. The germline V and J ends were trimmed by 2 bases and 6 bases, with 8 bases remaining between them. The CDR3 has 13 amino acids. Germline CDR1 is PRHDT and CDR2 is FYEKMQ (reference sequence). CDR3 in DNA: TGTGCCAGCAGCTTAATGGCTGTCAATGAGCAGTTCTTC. The encoded protein is CASSLMAVNEQFF.

This clone was recorded a few times. The chain links TRBV6-5 to TRBJ1-2; 7 nucleotides align to TRBD1. The CDR3 is 14 amino acids. V lost 6 bases and J lost 0; bases outside the gene matches: 4. Germline loops: CDR1 MNHEY, CDR2 SVGAGI. The CDR3 here is CASRGDSANYGYTF. The CDR3 nucleotides read TGTGCCAGCAGGGGGGACAGCGCTAACTATGGCTACACCTTC.

This clone was observed a handful of times. The V and J genes are TRBV5-1 and TRBJ1-2, with 9 bases aligning to TRBD1. V was clipped by 5 bases and J by 3 bases; unmatched bases: 2. CDR3 length: 13 residues. CDR1 and CDR2 from the germline V gene are SGHRS and YFSETQ. The CDR3 region is CASSRDRDYGYTF. The DNA of the CDR3 is TGCGCCAGCAGTAGGGACAGGGACTATGGCTACACCTTC.

V usage is TRBV11-2 and J usage is TRBJ2-2; 12 nucleotides align to TRBD2. This CDR3 comprises 16 residues. V lost 1 base, J lost 6 bases, and 3 bases stayed unmatched. Germline CDR1 is SGHAT and CDR2 is FQNNGV. This CDR3 reads CASSLGLAGVSGELFF. The CDR3 coding sequence is TGTGCCAGCAGCTTAGGACTAGCGGGAGTTTCCGGGGAGCTGTTTTTT.

In DNA, the CDR3 is TGTGCCTGGACAGGAGGGCCTCACGAGCAGTACTTC. Translated, it gives CAWTGGPHEQYF. The chain uses TRBV30 and TRBJ2-7, with D tentatively TRBD2 (6 bases). Germline CDR1 and CDR2: GTSNPN and SVGIG (reference sequence). The length of the CDR3 is 12 residues. Trimming pared 4 bases from V and 5 bases from J, leaving 12 bases between.

This sequence joins TRBV2 and TRBJ1-5; D is undetermined. From germline, CDR1 is SNHLY and CDR2 FYNNEI. The CDR3 runs 14 residues. V was clipped by 3 bases and J by 0 bases, with 6 bases between them. The CDR3 nucleotides read TGTGCCAGCAGTGACGTGTATAGCAATCAGCCCCAGCATTTT. This sequence encodes CASSDVYSNQPQHF. Full variable domain (rest looked up from reference TRBV2 and TRBJ1-5): EPEVTQTPSHQVTQMGQEVILRCVPISNHLYFYWYRQILGQKVEFLVSFYNNEISEKSEIFDDQFSVERPDGSNFTLKIRSTKLEDSAMYFCASSDVYSNQPQHFGDGTRLSIL.

The chain carries TRBV28 and TRBJ2-1; D possibly corresponds to TRBD2 (6 bases). CDR3 length equals 15 residues. Trimming stripped 3 bases from V and 4 bases from J, with 13 bases between. Germline CDR1 reads MDHEN; CDR2 reads SYDVKM. In DNA, the CDR3 is TGTGCCAGCAGTTTGGCGGGGTCCGTATACAATGAGCAGTTCTTC. It yields the protein CASSLAGSVYNEQFF.

The chain couples TRBV5-6 to TRBJ1-6; 8 bases map to TRBD1. The J segment lost 8 bases and the V segment lost 4 bases, leaving 11 bases of the junction unmatched. Germline V gene data show CDR1 as SGHDT and CDR2 as YYEEEE. The CDR3 has 16 residues. The CDR3 reads CASSLYQGAIYSPLHF. CDR3 in DNA: TGTGCCAGCAGCCTCTATCAGGGGGCGATTTATTCACCCCTCCACTTT.

The J gene is TRBJ2-6, the V gene TRBV7-6, with TRBD1 as a possible D gene (6 bases). CDR1 SGHVS and CDR2 FNYEAQ come from the germline V gene. Between the trimmed V and J ends, which lost 4 bases and 2 bases, there was a span of 15 bases. This CDR3 has 17 amino acids. The CDR3 reads CASSSKKQGPGANVLTF. CDR3 in DNA: TGTGCCAGCAGCTCAAAAAAGCAGGGGCCTGGGGCCAACGTCCTGACTTTC. The full variable domain, its missing parts supplied by reference TRBV7-6 and TRBJ2-6, is GAGVSQSPRYKVTKRGQDVALRCDPISGHVSLYWYRQALGQGPEFLTYFNYEAQQDKSGLPNDRFSAERPEGSISTLTIQRTEQRDSAMYRCASSSKKQGPGANVLTFGAGSRLTVL.

The J gene is TRBJ1-6, the V gene TRBV2; a weak D match, TRBD1 (6 bases). The germline V gene encodes CDR1 SNHLY and CDR2 FYNNEI. The V and J ends lost 3 bases and 0 bases respectively, with 9 bases between them. The CDR3 is made up of 16 amino acids. This CDR3 reads CASSDPGASYNSPLHF. As DNA, the CDR3 is TGTGCCAGCAGTGACCCAGGGGCCTCCTATAATTCACCCCTCCACTTT.

Only one count was recorded for this clone. The rearrangement uses TRBV6-4 and TRBJ2-1; the D gene is possibly TRBD1 (5 bases). The germline V and J ends were trimmed by 6 bases and 0 bases, with 9 bases remaining between them. Per the germline V gene, CDR1 is MRHNA and CDR2 is SNTAGT. This CDR3 contains 14 residues. The CDR3 spells CASRQETSYNEQFF. The CDR3 coding sequence is TGTGCCAGCAGACAGGAGACCTCCTACAATGAGCAGTTCTTC.

The V gene is TRBV5-4, the J gene TRBJ2-5, with 11 bases identical to TRBD1. The germline CDR1 and CDR2 sequences are SGHNT and YYREEE (reference sequence). CDR3 length: 14 residues. The trim removed 4 bases at V and 3 bases at J, leaving 2 bases unmatched. The CDR3 DNA sequence: TGTGCCAGCAGCGGACAGGGGGCAGAAGAGACCCAGTACTTC. Protein: CASSGQGAEETQYF.

The chain uses TRBV7-2 and TRBJ1-6; TRBD1 might be the D (5 bases). The germline CDR1 and CDR2 sequences are SGHTA and FQGNSA. Trimming took 8 bases from V and 9 from J, leaving 17 bases between them. The CDR3 covers 14 residues. The CDR3 region is CASAPPGPSSPLHF. In DNA, the CDR3 is TGTGCCAGCGCCCCACCAGGGCCGAGTTCACCCCTCCACTTT. Full variable domain (rest looked up from reference TRBV7-2 and TRBJ1-6): GAGVSQSPSNKVTEKGKDVELRCDPISGHTALYWYRQSLGQGLEFLIYFQGNSAPDKSGLPSDRFSAERTGGSVSTLTIQRTQQEDSAVYLCASAPPGPSSPLHFGNGTRLTVT.

The count of this clone is one. This rearrangement joins TRBV6-1 to TRBJ1-5; TRBD1 matches 7 bases. The length of the CDR3 is 17 residues. V lost 1 base to trimming and J lost 3 bases; unmatched junction nucleotides: 9. Per germline, CDR1 MNHNS and CDR2 SASEGT. The CDR3 reads CASSEEVGQSLNQPQHF. The DNA of the CDR3 is TGTGCCAGCAGTGAAGAGGTGGGACAGTCCCTCAATCAGCCCCAGCATTTT.